What follows are 22 T cell receptor beta chains derived from one specimen sequenced in a study of shared clonotypes between healthy human individuals. Here immunoSEQ multiplex PCR was the method, and the copy in TCRdb shows in-frame clones only, minus some. The profile covers roughly 1,500,000 clones, with just under 99% appearing a single time and roughly 0.36% taken by the ten largest. The source material was naive CD4+ T cells sorted from blood. Subset specified: CD45RA+ positively selected. The receptors were gathered from a man aged 25-45 years in good health.

The rearrangement links TRBV6-4 to TRBJ2-5; tentative D call: TRBD2 (5 bases). Germline values: CDR1 MRHNA, CDR2 SNTAGT. Trimming took off 4 bases at V and 2 bases at J, with 8 bases between the two ends. The CDR3 loop spans 13 amino acids. CDR3: CASSGLHQETQYF. Here the CDR3 DNA reads TGTGCCAGCAGTGGACTACATCAAGAGACCCAGTACTTC.

J is TRBJ2-5 and V is TRBV6-1; D is possibly TRBD2 (5 bases). Germline V CDR1 and CDR2: MNHNS, SASEGT. The CDR3 covers 13 residues. Trimming removed 6 bases from V and 5 bases from J, with 13 bases in between. CDR3 coding DNA: TGTGCCAGCAGGACTAACCGTATGGAGACCCAGTACTTC. Translating gives CASRTNRMETQYF.

This clone was seen only a few times. Other nucleotide sequences from this sample produce the same CDR3. The chain employs TRBV7-2 and TRBJ2-7; 9 nucleotides match TRBD1. The V segment lost 4 bases and the J segment 1 base; nucleotides outside the gene matches: 2. This CDR3 contains 14 residues. Germline V gene lookup returns CDR1 SGHTA and CDR2 FQGNSA. The CDR3 DNA reads TGTGCCAGCAGCTCGGACAGGGGTTCCTACGAGCAGTACTTC. Translation gives CASSSDRGSYEQYF.

V usage is TRBV6-5 and J usage is TRBJ1-2, with 8 bases matching TRBD1. The J segment lost 6 bases and the V segment lost 4 bases, leaving 7 bases of the junction unmatched. From germline, CDR1 is MNHEY and CDR2 SVGAGI. The CDR3 length is 14 residues. The CDR3 region has the DNA TGTGCCAGCAGTTCCGAACGGACAGGGAATGGCTACACCTTC. This translates into CASSSERTGNGYTF.

The rearrangement uses TRBV30 and TRBJ2-2; tentative D call: TRBD2 (5 bases). Germline V gene sequence: CDR1 GTSNPN, CDR2 SVGIG (reference sequence). The CDR3 consists of 14 residues. The V gene lost 4 bases and the J gene lost 5 bases, with 14 bases spanning the gap. CDR3 nucleotides: TGTGCCTGGACTACCGCTCCGGGGACCGGGGAGCTGTTTTTT. Protein sequence: CAWTTAPGTGELFF.

The chain employs TRBV7-3 and TRBJ2-1, with 8 bases identical to TRBD1. In germline, CDR1 is SGHTA, CDR2 FQGTGA. The V gene end was trimmed by 0 bases and the J gene end by 1 base; junction bases not matched to a gene: 5. This CDR3 comprises 17 residues. CDR3 loop: CASSLTPDRVSYNEQFF. The DNA for the CDR3 is TGTGCCAGCAGCTTAACCCCGGACAGGGTGTCCTACAATGAGCAGTTCTTC.

The chain recombines TRBV9 with TRBJ1-3; D is perhaps TRBD1 (6 bases). Deletions cut 3 bases from V and 4 bases from J, with 11 bases between. CDR3 length equals 14 residues. Germline V CDR1 and CDR2: SGDLS, YYNGEE. The CDR3 here is CASSAGTTGNTIYF. For the CDR3, the DNA is TGTGCCAGCAGCGCTGGGACAACCGGAAACACCATATATTTT. Full variable domain (rest looked up from reference TRBV9 and TRBJ1-3): DSGVTQTPKHLITATGQRVTLRCSPRSGDLSVYWYQQSLDQGLQFLIQYYNGEERAKGNILERFSAQQFPDLHSELNLSSLELGDSALYFCASSAGTTGNTIYFGEGSWLTVV.

This clone was seen just once. This chain connects TRBV25-1 to TRBJ1-2; D unclear. V lost 4 bases, J lost 8 bases, and 11 bases lay in between. The CDR3 covers 12 residues. Germline CDR1 MGHDK, CDR2 SYGVNS. The CDR3 sequence is CASSGNKRGYTF. In DNA form, the CDR3 reads TGTGCCAGCAGTGGGAACAAGCGGGGCTACACCTTC.

The J gene is TRBJ2-3, the V gene TRBV10-3; the match to TRBD2 covers 10 bases. Germline CDR1 ENHRY, CDR2 SYGVKD. V shed 1 base and J 2 bases; nucleotides not matched to a gene: 3. There are 16 residues in the CDR3. CDR3 protein: CAISEWTSGNTDTQYF. CDR3 DNA sequence: TGTGCCATCAGTGAGTGGACTAGCGGAAACACAGATACGCAGTATTTT.

J is TRBJ2-7 and V is TRBV27, with 9 positions matching TRBD2. There are 13 residues in the CDR3. Trimming at V came to 3 bases and at J to 3 bases, leaving 0 bases not matched to a gene. CDR1 is MNHEY, CDR2 SMNVEV, per germline (reference sequence). For the CDR3, the DNA is TGTGCCAGCAGTTTTAGCGGGAGCTACGAGCAGTACTTC. This translates into CASSFSGSYEQYF.

The genes are TRBV19 and TRBJ1-3, with no clear D. Germline lookup yields CDR1 LNHDA and CDR2 SQIVND (reference sequence). Trimming cost V 6 bases and J 0 bases, with 18 bases left between them. There are 17 residues in the CDR3. CDR3 DNA sequence: TGTGCCAGTAGCTTTCGCCATACGGGCTTCTCTGGAAACACCATATATTTT. This encodes CASSFRHTGFSGNTIYF. Using reference TRBV19 and TRBJ1-3 for the parts outside the CDR3, the full variable domain is DGGITQSPKYLFRKEGQNVTLSCEQNLNHDAMYWYRQDPGQGLRLIYYSQIVNDFQKGDIAEGYSVSREKKESFPLTVTSAQKNPTAFYLCASSFRHTGFSGNTIYFGEGSWLTVV.

The chain recombines TRBV6-6 with TRBJ2-7, with D perhaps matching TRBD1 (6 bases). The CDR3 consists of 15 residues. In germline, CDR1 is MNHNY, CDR2 SVGAGI (reference sequence). The V and J ends lost 0 bases and 5 bases respectively, with 14 bases between them. CDR3 bases: TGTGCCAGCAGTTACTCGAGACGTGGGGGCGACGAGCAGTACTTC. Its protein product is CASSYSRRGGDEQYF.

The chain recombines TRBV4-3 with TRBJ2-7, with 10 nucleotides matching TRBD1. CDR3 length: 16 amino acids. The ends lost 0 bases at V and 7 bases at J; junction bases unmatched: 9. Germline V gives CDR1 LGHNA, CDR2 YSLEER. CDR3 in DNA: TGCGCCAGCAGCCAAGATTGGGGACAGGGGAGTAAAGAGCAGTACTTC. This encodes CASSQDWGQGSKEQYF.

The chain recombines TRBV5-1 with TRBJ2-1; a possible D gene is TRBD1 (5 bases). Trimming took off 1 base at V and 0 bases at J, with 20 bases between the two ends. The CDR3 is made up of 19 amino acids. Per germline, CDR1 SGHRS and CDR2 YFSETQ. The CDR3 nucleotides read TGCGCCAGCAGCTTGACAGGTATTGGCTACAGAGGCTCCTACAATGAGCAGTTCTTC. Translation: CASSLTGIGYRGSYNEQFF.

Note on this clone: One end of the junction is discordant with germline, which a read error may explain. This chain connects TRBV20-1 to TRBJ2-3; D is possibly TRBD2 (5 bases). The CDR3 sequence is 11 residues long. Germline CDR1 and CDR2: DFQATT and SNEGSKA (reference sequence). The DNA of the CDR3 is TGTACTCTAGCAAGGACAGATACGCAGTATTTT. This encodes CTLARTDTQYF.

The chain couples TRBV28 to TRBJ1-4; 7 bases are a match to TRBD1. The germline V gene encodes CDR1 MDHEN and CDR2 SYDVKM. V shed 5 bases, J shed 4 bases, and the junction held 10 bases outside the gene matches. This CDR3 comprises 16 residues. The CDR3 nucleotides read TGTGCCAGCAGTCCTCGCCGGGACAGAGATAATGAAAAACTGTTTTTT. Translating gives CASSPRRDRDNEKLFF.

The rearrangement joins TRBV5-1 to TRBJ2-7; a weak D match, TRBD1 (6 bases). Between the trimmed V and J ends, which lost 1 base and 2 bases, there was a span of 19 bases. This CDR3 has 17 residues. CDR1 is SGHRS, CDR2 YFSETQ, per germline. The CDR3, as DNA: TGCGCCAGCAGCTTGAATCTGGACAGTCGAAGCACCTACGAGCAGTACTTC. Translated: CASSLNLDSRSTYEQYF.

The V gene is TRBV2, the J gene TRBJ2-7; maybe TRBD2 (5 bases). Looked up from germline, CDR1 is SNHLY and CDR2 is FYNNEI. CDR3 size: 14 residues. V was cut by 7 bases and J by 4 bases, with 17 bases left in between. CDR3 coding DNA: TGTGCCAGCAAGGTAGTCAGCGGACCTTACGAGCAGTACTTC. Translation: CASKVVSGPYEQYF.

The chain uses TRBV7-9 and TRBJ2-2; tentative D call: TRBD2 (6 bases). The CDR3 totals 16 residues. Trimming stripped 6 bases from V and 0 bases from J, with 14 bases between. Looked up from germline, CDR1 is SEHNR and CDR2 is FQNEAQ (reference sequence). This CDR3 reads CASRPIGGANTGELFF. CDR3 nucleotides: TGTGCCAGCAGGCCTATAGGAGGGGCGAACACCGGGGAGCTGTTTTTT.

This chain uses TRBV2 with TRBJ1-3; D is perhaps TRBD1 (5 bases). This CDR3 spans 16 amino acids. V gave up 6 bases and J gave up 2 bases, with 17 bases separating them. The germline gives CDR1 SNHLY, CDR2 FYNNEI. The CDR3 nucleotides read TGTGCCAGCAGGGTGACAGCAGGATGGACTGGAAACACCATATATTTT. Its translation: CASRVTAGWTGNTIYF. The full variable domain, rest sourced from reference TRBV2 and TRBJ1-3, is EPEVTQTPSHQVTQMGQEVILRCVPISNHLYFYWYRQILGQKVEFLVSFYNNEISEKSEIFDDQFSVERPDGSNFTLKIRSTKLEDSAMYFCASRVTAGWTGNTIYFGEGSWLTVV.

This clone was observed once. This sample also contains other DNA sequences that code for the same CDR3. The genes are TRBV6-4 and TRBJ2-1; tentative D call: TRBD2 (6 bases). The CDR3 loop spans 13 amino acids. The V end was cut by 0 bases, the J end by 10 bases, with 10 bases between. The germline gives CDR1 MRHNA, CDR2 SNTAGT. In nucleotides, the CDR3 is TGTGCCAGCAGTGACTCGATTGCGGGAGAGCAGTTCTTC. Protein sequence: CASSDSIAGEQFF.

The CDR3 DNA reads TGCGCCAGCACCCGGACCCCTTCCTACGAGCAGTACTTC. The encoded protein is CASTRTPSYEQYF. The genes are TRBV10-1 and TRBJ2-7; D not certain. V was trimmed by 7 bases and J by 1 base, leaving 11 bases between them. The CDR3 consists of 13 residues. The germline gives CDR1 WNHNN, CDR2 SYGVQD (reference sequence).